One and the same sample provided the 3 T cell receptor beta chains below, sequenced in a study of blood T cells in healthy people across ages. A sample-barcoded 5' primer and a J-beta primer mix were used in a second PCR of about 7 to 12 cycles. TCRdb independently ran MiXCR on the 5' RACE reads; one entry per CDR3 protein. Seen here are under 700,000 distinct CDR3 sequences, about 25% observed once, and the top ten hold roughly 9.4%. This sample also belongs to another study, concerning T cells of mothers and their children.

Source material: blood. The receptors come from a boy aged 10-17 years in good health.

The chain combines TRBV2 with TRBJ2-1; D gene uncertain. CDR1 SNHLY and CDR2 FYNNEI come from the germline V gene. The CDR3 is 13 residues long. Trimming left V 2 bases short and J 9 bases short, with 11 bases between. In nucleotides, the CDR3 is TGTGCCAGCAGTGAATGGGCGTACGGTGAGCAGTTCTTC. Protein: CASSEWAYGEQFF.

The CDR3 region has the DNA TGTGCCAGCAGGATACTAGCGGGGGGATCCAATGAGCAGTTCTTC. Protein product: CASRILAGGSNEQFF. This chain uses TRBV12-3 or TRBV12-4 with TRBJ2-1; 12 bases line up with TRBD2. The CDR3 is made up of 15 amino acids. V dropped 6 bases and J dropped 6; count of bases not matched to a gene: 6.

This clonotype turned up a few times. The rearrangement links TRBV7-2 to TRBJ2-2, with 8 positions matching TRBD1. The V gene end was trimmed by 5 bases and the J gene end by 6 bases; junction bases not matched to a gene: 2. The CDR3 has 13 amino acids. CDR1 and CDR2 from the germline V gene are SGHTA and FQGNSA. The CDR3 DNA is TGTGCCAGCAGCCCGACAGGGGCCGGGGAGCTGTTTTTT. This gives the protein CASSPTGAGELFF.